Below, 6 T cell receptor beta chains from the same sample are listed, as sequenced in a study of vaccination and CD4 T cells after COVID-19. Cultured CD4+ T cell DNA underwent sequencing with the Oncomine TCR Beta short-read assay. One entry per CDR3 protein, called by TCRdb with MiXCR from the PCR reads. The repertoire holds about 23,000 distinct CDR3 sequences, with under 55% as singletons. Stated treatment: roughly ten-day PBMC culture with coronavirus spike peptide pools or control peptides (ViraFEST assay). Their antigen targets remain unknown. The input for sequencing was CD4+ T cells from blood, cultured in vitro, taken before SARS-CoV-2 vaccination. These receptors were collected from a human donor who received a COVID-19 vaccine.

The chain links TRBV6-5 to TRBJ1-1; D is undetermined. The CDR3 length is 14 residues. The germline V gene has CDR1 MNHEY and CDR2 SVGAGI. The V and J ends lost 0 bases and 3 bases respectively, with 8 bases between them. The CDR3 loop is CASSYSGPYTEAFF. Here the CDR3 DNA reads TGTGCCAGCAGTTACTCAGGCCCATACACTGAAGCTTTCTTT.

The chain couples TRBV7-6 to TRBJ2-5; D perhaps matches TRBD1 (5 bases). This CDR3 region has 14 residues. Trimming took 5 bases from V and 1 from J, leaving 11 bases between them. The germline gives CDR1 SGHVS, CDR2 FNYEAQ. The CDR3 protein is CASSRTLIQETQYF. As DNA, the CDR3 is TGTGCCAGCAGCCGGACACTTATCCAAGAGACCCAGTACTTC.

The chain employs TRBV18 and TRBJ1-1, with D tentatively TRBD1 (6 bases). Trimming removed 6 bases from V and 0 bases from J, with 20 bases in between. CDR1 is KGHSH and CDR2 is LQKENI in the germline V gene. The CDR3 spans 17 residues. The DNA for the CDR3 is TGTGCCAGCTCCCCCAGTAAGGGGGGAACGATGAACACTGAAGCTTTCTTT. This gives the protein CASSPSKGGTMNTEAFF.

The V gene is TRBV30, the J gene TRBJ2-1; unclear D gene. The CDR3 sequence is 12 residues long. CDR1 and CDR2 (germline): GTSNPN, SVGIG (reference sequence). Trimming cost V 3 bases and J 8 bases, with 11 bases left between them. The CDR3 sequence is CAWSGYGDEQFF. CDR3 in DNA: TGTGCCTGGAGCGGTTATGGAGATGAGCAGTTCTTC.

This clonotype was detected a few times. V and J are TRBV20-1 and TRBJ1-2; D is uncertain. Germline V gives CDR1 DFQATT, CDR2 SNEGSKA (reference sequence). The CDR3 sequence is 14 residues long. V was pared by 0 bases and J by 0 bases, with 8 bases between. CDR3 coding DNA: TGCAGTGCTAGAGATGCCCAGCCTAACTATGGCTACACCTTC. Translation: CSARDAQPNYGYTF.

The chain is built from TRBV24-1 and TRBJ2-3, with 8 bases lining up with TRBD1. With V trimmed by 2 bases and J by 2 bases, 8 bases remained unmatched. CDR3 length: 17 residues. Germline lookup yields CDR1 KGHDR and CDR2 SFDVKD. The CDR3: CATSDYGAGGYTDTQYF. The CDR3 bases are TGTGCCACCAGTGATTACGGGGCAGGGGGCTACACAGATACGCAGTATTTT.